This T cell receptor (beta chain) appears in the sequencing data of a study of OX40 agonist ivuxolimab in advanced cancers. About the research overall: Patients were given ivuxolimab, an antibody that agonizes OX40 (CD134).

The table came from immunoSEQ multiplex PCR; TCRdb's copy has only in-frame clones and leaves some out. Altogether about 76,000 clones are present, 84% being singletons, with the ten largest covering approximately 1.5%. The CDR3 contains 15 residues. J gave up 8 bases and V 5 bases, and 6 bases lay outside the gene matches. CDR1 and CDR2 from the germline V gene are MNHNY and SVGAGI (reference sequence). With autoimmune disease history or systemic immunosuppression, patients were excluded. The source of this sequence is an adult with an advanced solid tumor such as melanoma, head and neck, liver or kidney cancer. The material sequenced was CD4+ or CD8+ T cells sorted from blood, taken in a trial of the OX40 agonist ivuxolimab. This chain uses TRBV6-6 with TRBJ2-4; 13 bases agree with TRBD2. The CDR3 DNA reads TGTGCCAGCAGTCGGACTAGCGGGGGTAGGGACATTCAGTACTTC. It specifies CASSRTSGGRDIQYF.